This is a list of T cell receptor beta chains from one sample in a study of beta chain features in type 1 diabetes. The assay was immunoSEQ multiplex PCR, and TCRdb's table has in-frame clones only and misses some. The sample contains 240,000 or so clones, around 68% of which appear only once. Sequencing was performed on naive CD4+ T cells from blood. The source is a man younger than 40 in good health. Both conserved end residues are part of each CDR3. D genes are given only for firm matches. Size is stated for part of the rows, as once, few or many counts, or as a class when the clone is expanded.

v_gene	abundance	j_gene	d_gene	CDR3aa	CDR3nt
TRBV29-1	few	TRBJ2-7	NA	CSVVVSYEQYF	TGCAGCGTTGTGGTTTCCTACGAGCAGTACTTC
TRBV10-3	few	TRBJ2-1	NA	CAISDAGTHNEQFF	TGTGCCATCAGTGACGCTGGGACACACAATGAGCAGTTCTTC
TRBV29-1	NA	TRBJ2-7	NA	CSVHQGNEQYF	TGCAGCGTTCACCAGGGGAACGAGCAGTACTTC
TRBV5-1	once	TRBJ2-1	NA	CASSLTDSSYNEQFF	TGCGCCAGCAGCTTGACGGATTCATCCTACAATGAGCAGTTCTTC
TRBV7-9	NA	TRBJ2-5	TRBD2	CASFAGELQETQYF	TGTGCCAGCTTTGCGGGGGAGCTCCAAGAGACCCAGTACTTC
TRBV5-6	NA	TRBJ2-7	NA	CASSLVTTPVSDEQYF	TGTGCCAGCAGCTTGGTGACTACCCCCGTTTCCGACGAGCAGTACTTC
TRBV15	NA	TRBJ2-2	NA	CATSKEYTNTGELFF	TGTGCCACCAGCAAAGAATACACGAACACCGGGGAGCTGTTTTTT
TRBV30	few	TRBJ1-5	NA	CAWSVSQRPNQPQHF	TGTGCCTGGAGTGTAAGCCAGAGACCCAATCAGCCCCAGCATTTT
TRBV29-1	NA	TRBJ2-2	TRBD1	CSVSLGQGASFSTGELFF	TGCAGCGTTTCCCTGGGACAGGGGGCTTCTTTCTCCACCGGGGAGCTGTTTTTT
TRBV27	NA	TRBJ1-1	NA	CASSLLGEGRDGTEAFF	TGTGCCAGCAGTCTCCTTGGAGAGGGGAGAGACGGCACTGAAGCTTTCTTT
TRBV29-1	NA	TRBJ1-4	NA	CSVEVTGTPNEKLFF	TGCAGCGTTGAAGTCACCGGGACACCTAATGAAAAACTGTTTTTT
TRBV15	NA	TRBJ2-7	NA	CATSRVGRGSYEQYF	TGTGCCACCAGCAGAGTGGGGCGGGGCTCCTACGAGCAGTACTTC
TRBV19	once	TRBJ2-1	NA	CASSIVADEQFF	TGTGCCAGTAGTATTGTCGCGGATGAGCAGTTCTTC
TRBV5-4	NA	TRBJ2-1	NA	CASSLEVGSYNEQFF	TGTGCCAGCAGCTTGGAAGTAGGATCCTACAATGAGCAGTTCTTC
TRBV4-1	once	TRBJ1-5	TRBD1	CASSHRVRQGARQPQHF	TGCGCCAGCAGCCACCGAGTGAGACAGGGAGCGCGTCAGCCCCAGCATTTT
TRBV29-1	few	TRBJ2-7	NA	CSVVRRTGGEQYF	TGCAGCGTCGTCCGTAGGACGGGCGGCGAGCAGTACTTC
TRBV11-2	NA	TRBJ2-1	TRBD2	CASRDSGRSYNEQFF	TGTGCCAGCAGAGATAGCGGGAGGTCTTACAATGAGCAGTTCTTC
TRBV29-1	NA	TRBJ2-2	TRBD1	CSVDNGQGTGELFF	TGCAGCGTTGATAATGGACAGGGCACCGGGGAGCTGTTTTTT
TRBV29-1	NA	TRBJ2-7	NA	CSVARGGLGEQYF	TGCAGCGTTGCGCGGGGAGGTCTAGGCGAGCAGTACTTC
TRBV9	NA	TRBJ2-1	TRBD2	CASSAQLAGDNEQFF	TGTGCCAGCAGCGCCCAACTAGCGGGAGACAATGAGCAGTTCTTC
TRBV5-6	NA	TRBJ1-2	NA	CASSLLGQNYGYTF	TGTGCCAGCAGCTTGCTCGGGCAAAACTATGGCTACACCTTC
TRBV5-4	NA	TRBJ2-2	NA	CASSSRETGELFF	TGTGCCAGCAGCTCCAGGGAGACCGGGGAGCTGTTTTTT
TRBV27	NA	TRBJ2-7	TRBD1	CATGDREVGEQYF	TGTGCCACCGGGGACAGGGAAGTGGGCGAGCAGTACTTC
TRBV25-1	NA	TRBJ2-3	NA	CASREGGVTDTQYF	TGTGCCAGTCGAGAGGGGGGTGTGACAGATACGCAGTATTTT
TRBV29-1	NA	TRBJ2-7	NA	CSVRQSSYEQYF	TGCAGCGTGCGACAGAGCTCCTACGAGCAGTACTTC
TRBV30	few	TRBJ2-7	NA	CAWREAPSGLYEQYF	TGTGCCTGGAGAGAGGCCCCATCAGGGTTGTACGAGCAGTACTTC
TRBV15	NA	TRBJ2-7	TRBD1	CATSRATIGTGSYEQYF	TGTGCCACCAGCAGAGCGACGATAGGGACAGGGTCCTACGAGCAGTACTTC
TRBV4-2	NA	TRBJ1-2	NA	CASSLQAQGSNYGYTF	TGTGCCAGCAGCCTGCAAGCCCAGGGGTCTAACTATGGCTACACCTTC
TRBV25-1	few	TRBJ2-7	NA	CASSGTEVSYEQYF	TGTGCCAGCAGTGGAACAGAGGTTTCCTACGAGCAGTACTTC
TRBV10-3	few	TRBJ2-6	NA	CAISFEPGANVLTF	TGTGCCATCAGTTTCGAACCTGGGGCCAACGTCCTGACTTTC
TRBV5-1	NA	TRBJ2-7	TRBD2	CASREGGTSGYEQYF	TGCGCCAGCAGGGAGGGCGGGACTAGCGGCTACGAGCAGTACTTC
TRBV29-1	few	TRBJ2-3	NA	CSVDPVSGHTDTQYF	TGCAGCGTTGACCCCGTGTCGGGGCACACAGATACGCAGTATTTT
TRBV7-2	NA	TRBJ2-1	TRBD2	CASSLLAGRVNEQFF	TGTGCCAGCAGCTTACTAGCGGGGAGGGTCAATGAGCAGTTCTTC
TRBV29-1	NA	TRBJ2-3	NA	CSVVAGPTDTQYF	TGCAGCGTTGTTGCGGGACCGACAGATACGCAGTATTTT
TRBV7-9	once	TRBJ1-4	NA	CASSQGMSTNEKLFF	TGTGCCAGCAGCCAGGGGATGTCGACTAATGAAAAACTGTTTTTT
TRBV6-6	once	TRBJ2-3	TRBD2	CASSQLSGRGDTQYF	TGTGCCAGCAGCCAACTAAGCGGGAGGGGAGATACGCAGTATTTT
TRBV30	NA	TRBJ2-6	TRBD1	CAWETGSGANVLTF	TGTGCCTGGGAGACAGGGTCTGGGGCCAACGTCCTGACTTTC
TRBV11-2	NA	TRBJ2-3	TRBD2	CASSLAGGPTDTQYF	TGTGCCAGCAGCTTAGCGGGGGGGCCAACAGATACGCAGTATTTT
TRBV4-3	once	TRBJ1-1	NA	CASSQGRGGTEAFF	TGCGCCAGCAGCCAAGGGCGGGGAGGGACTGAAGCTTTCTTT
TRBV11-2	few	TRBJ2-1	NA	CASSLWGNEQFF	TGTGCCAGCAGCTTATGGGGAAATGAGCAGTTCTTC
TRBV5-6	NA	TRBJ1-6	TRBD1	CASSLPGQGVSPLHF	TGTGCCAGCAGCCTACCGGGACAGGGGGTCTCACCCCTCCACTTT
TRBV9	NA	TRBJ1-5	NA	CASSERGDPGNQPQHF	TGTGCCAGCAGCGAGAGAGGGGACCCAGGTAATCAGCCCCAGCATTTT
TRBV6-1	NA	TRBJ1-4	NA	CASSEGRKLFF	TGTGCCAGCAGTGAAGGAAGAAAACTGTTTTTT
TRBV5-1	NA	TRBJ2-1	NA	CASSLDGATYNEQFF	TGCGCCAGCAGCTTGGATGGCGCTACCTACAATGAGCAGTTCTTC
TRBV30	NA	TRBJ1-2	TRBD1	CAWNAQGVGGYTF	TGTGCCTGGAACGCACAGGGGGTAGGAGGCTACACCTTC
TRBV2	few	TRBJ2-4	NA	CASRAGTSKNIQYF	TGTGCCAGCAGGGCAGGGACTTCCAAAAACATTCAGTACTTC
TRBV4-1	NA	TRBJ2-1	NA	CASSHGNEQFF	TGCGCCAGCAGCCATGGCAATGAGCAGTTCTTC
TRBV14	NA	TRBJ2-5	NA	CASSQDSPGQETQYF	TGTGCCAGCAGCCAAGATTCCCCAGGGCAAGAGACCCAGTACTTC
TRBV15	NA	TRBJ2-2	NA	CATSPPNTGELFF	TGTGCCACCAGTCCGCCGAACACCGGGGAGCTGTTTTTT
TRBV7-9	NA	TRBJ2-5	NA	CASSFGETQYF	TGTGCCAGCAGCTTCGGGGAGACCCAGTACTTC
TRBV13	NA	TRBJ2-7	NA	CASSLKPGGFAYEQYF	TGTGCCAGCAGCTTAAAGCCTGGGGGGTTCGCCTACGAGCAGTACTTC
TRBV5-4	NA	TRBJ1-6	NA	CASSYYDRMGSPLHF	TGTGCCAGCAGCTACTATGACAGGATGGGTTCACCCCTCCACTTT
TRBV6-5	NA	TRBJ1-1	NA	CASSPPGAGTEAFF	TGTGCCAGCAGCCCGCCGGGGGCTGGAACTGAAGCTTTCTTT
TRBV29-1	NA	TRBJ2-1	TRBD1	CSVLGTEYNEQFF	TGCAGCGTATTGGGGACAGAGTACAATGAGCAGTTCTTC
TRBV30	NA	TRBJ2-1	TRBD2	CAWTGGTSVYNEQFF	TGTGCCTGGACCGGTGGGACTAGCGTTTACAATGAGCAGTTCTTC